This is a list of T cell receptor beta chains from one sample in a study of T cells after yellow fever vaccination. TCRdb ran MiXCR on the 5' RACE reads and lists one entry per CDR3 protein. Of under 600,000 distinct CDR3 sequences listed, approximately 13% are singletons. The material sequenced was PBMCs, taken on the day of the yellow fever booster vaccination. These receptor sequences come from a man younger than 40 who received the YFV17D yellow fever vaccine. Both conserved end residues are part of each CDR3. The D gene is left open where the match is weak. Expanded clones get a size class; other rows say once, few or many, or leave the size out.

v_call	clone_size	j_call	d_call	cdr3_nt	cdr3_aa
TRBV10-3	-	TRBJ2-3	-	TGTGCCATCAAACTGGAAGACTCCACAGATACGCAGTATTTT	CAIKLEDSTDTQYF
TRBV20-1	few	TRBJ2-2	-	TGCAGTGCTAGAGAGGGGGGAGCGAACGGGGAGCTGTTTTTT	CSAREGGANGELFF
TRBV18	few	TRBJ2-7	-	TGTGCCAGCTCACCACCAGGACTCCCACGGGACGAGCAGTACTTC	CASSPPGLPRDEQYF
TRBV12-3/TRBV12-4	few	TRBJ2-2	TRBD2	TGTGCCAGCAGTTGGGGGGGGGGAGGTGGCGGGGAGCTGTTTTTT	CASSWGGGGGGELFF
TRBV28	-	TRBJ2-3	-	TGTGCCAGCAAGAGGGCGGACACAGATACGCAGTATTTT	CASKRADTDTQYF
TRBV30	few	TRBJ2-3	TRBD2	TGTGCCTGGAGTTGGAAAGCGGGAGGGCAGTATTTT	CAWSWKAGGQYF
TRBV10-2	-	TRBJ1-1	-	TGCGCCAGCAGGGATCTCTCGGGGACTGAAGCTTTCTTT	CASRDLSGTEAFF
TRBV5-6	few	TRBJ2-1	-	TGTGCCAGCAGCTGGGGGCGGGGCGCCTACAATGAGCAGTTCTTC	CASSWGRGAYNEQFF
TRBV5-1	-	TRBJ2-2	-	TGCGCCAGCAGCTTGGAGTACGGGGAGCTGTTTTTT	CASSLEYGELFF
TRBV4-3	-	TRBJ2-3	-	TGCGCCAGCAGCGCCGAAAAGGGTGGCAGCGATACGCAGTATTTT	CASSAEKGGSDTQYF
TRBV4-3	-	TRBJ2-1	-	TGCGCCAGCAGCCAAGGCTCCGGTGTTGATGAGCAGTTCTTC	CASSQGSGVDEQFF
TRBV11-2	-	TRBJ1-2	-	TGTGCCAGCAGCTCCGGATCCGCCCTCTATGGCTACACCTTC	CASSSGSALYGYTF
TRBV7-9	many	TRBJ2-5	-	TGTGCCAGCAGCGCTAGAGAGACCCAGTACTTC	CASSARETQYF